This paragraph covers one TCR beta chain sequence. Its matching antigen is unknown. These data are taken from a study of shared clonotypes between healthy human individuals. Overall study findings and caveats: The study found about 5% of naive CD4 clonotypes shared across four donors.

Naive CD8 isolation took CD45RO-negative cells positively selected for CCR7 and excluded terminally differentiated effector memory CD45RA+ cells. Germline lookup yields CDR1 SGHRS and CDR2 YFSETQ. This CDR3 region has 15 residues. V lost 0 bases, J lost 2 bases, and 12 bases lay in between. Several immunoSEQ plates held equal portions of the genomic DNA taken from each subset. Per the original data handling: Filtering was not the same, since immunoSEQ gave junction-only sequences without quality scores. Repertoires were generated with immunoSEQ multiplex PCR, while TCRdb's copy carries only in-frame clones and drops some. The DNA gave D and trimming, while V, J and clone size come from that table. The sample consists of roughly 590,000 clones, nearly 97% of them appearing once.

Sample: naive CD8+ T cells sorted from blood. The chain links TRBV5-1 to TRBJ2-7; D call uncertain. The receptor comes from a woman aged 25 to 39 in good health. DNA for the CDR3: TGCGCCAGCAGCTTGGAGGGATACAAGACCTACGAGCAGTACTTC. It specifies CASSLEGYKTYEQYF.